Following are 2 T cell receptor beta chains from one sample sequenced in a study of breast tumors, draining lymph nodes, adjacent tissues (dated by TCRdb to 2016 to 2017). Library preparation used multiplex PCR. The listed sequencing device is Illumina HiSeq 2000. Through fastp at Q25 and MiXCR, TCRdb rebuilt clones from the public reads, retaining in-frame beta chains. Each entry merges the rows of one CDR3 protein and shows their most common DNA and genes. Counted in this sample were about 150,000 distinct CDR3 sequences; approximately 32% of them appeared once. Together, the top ten hold about 2.3% of the sample. Lymph node samples came from the axillary draining lymph nodes of breast cancer patients. Sequencing input: axillary lymph node tissue. Every receptor here comes from a female donor with breast cancer. Some clones in this sample may be carry-over from other donors' samples.

The chain carries TRBV6-4 and TRBJ2-5, with D perhaps being TRBD1 or TRBD2 (5 bases each). CDR1 is MRHNA, CDR2 SNTAGT, per germline. Trimming took 7 bases from V and 5 from J, leaving 11 bases between them. The CDR3 has 12 amino acids. The CDR3 coding sequence is TGTGCCAGCAAACCCGGGACCGAGACCCAGTACTTC. Translated, it gives CASKPGTETQYF.

This clonotype was recorded at least ten times. The genes are TRBV29-1 and TRBJ1-2; D remains unclear. The CDR3 length is 10 residues. V lost 5 bases and J lost 5, with 6 bases in between. The germline V gene has CDR1 SQVTM and CDR2 ANQGSEA. The CDR3 reads CSVRQYGYTF. The CDR3 region has the DNA TGCAGCGTTCGCCAGTATGGCTACACCTTC. The full variable domain, completed using reference TRBV29-1 and TRBJ1-2, is SAVISQKPSRDICQRGTSLTIQCQVDSQVTMMFWYRQQPGQSLTLIATANQGSEATYESGFVIDKFPISRPNLTFSTLTVSNMSPEDSSIYLCSVRQYGYTFGSGTRLTVV.